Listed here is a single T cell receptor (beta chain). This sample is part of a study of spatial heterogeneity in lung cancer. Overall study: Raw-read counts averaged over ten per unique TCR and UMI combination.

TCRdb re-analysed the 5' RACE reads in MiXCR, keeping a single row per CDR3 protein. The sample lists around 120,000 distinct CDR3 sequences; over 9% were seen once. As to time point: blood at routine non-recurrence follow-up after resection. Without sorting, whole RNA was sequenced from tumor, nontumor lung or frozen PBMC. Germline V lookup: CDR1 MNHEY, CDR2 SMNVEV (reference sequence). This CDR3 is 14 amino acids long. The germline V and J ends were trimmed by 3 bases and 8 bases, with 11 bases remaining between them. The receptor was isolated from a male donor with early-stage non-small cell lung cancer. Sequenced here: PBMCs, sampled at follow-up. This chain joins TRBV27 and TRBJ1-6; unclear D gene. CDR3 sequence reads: CASSFQTEHSPLHF. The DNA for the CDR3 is TGTGCCAGCAGTTTTCAGACGGAACATTCACCCCTCCACTTT.